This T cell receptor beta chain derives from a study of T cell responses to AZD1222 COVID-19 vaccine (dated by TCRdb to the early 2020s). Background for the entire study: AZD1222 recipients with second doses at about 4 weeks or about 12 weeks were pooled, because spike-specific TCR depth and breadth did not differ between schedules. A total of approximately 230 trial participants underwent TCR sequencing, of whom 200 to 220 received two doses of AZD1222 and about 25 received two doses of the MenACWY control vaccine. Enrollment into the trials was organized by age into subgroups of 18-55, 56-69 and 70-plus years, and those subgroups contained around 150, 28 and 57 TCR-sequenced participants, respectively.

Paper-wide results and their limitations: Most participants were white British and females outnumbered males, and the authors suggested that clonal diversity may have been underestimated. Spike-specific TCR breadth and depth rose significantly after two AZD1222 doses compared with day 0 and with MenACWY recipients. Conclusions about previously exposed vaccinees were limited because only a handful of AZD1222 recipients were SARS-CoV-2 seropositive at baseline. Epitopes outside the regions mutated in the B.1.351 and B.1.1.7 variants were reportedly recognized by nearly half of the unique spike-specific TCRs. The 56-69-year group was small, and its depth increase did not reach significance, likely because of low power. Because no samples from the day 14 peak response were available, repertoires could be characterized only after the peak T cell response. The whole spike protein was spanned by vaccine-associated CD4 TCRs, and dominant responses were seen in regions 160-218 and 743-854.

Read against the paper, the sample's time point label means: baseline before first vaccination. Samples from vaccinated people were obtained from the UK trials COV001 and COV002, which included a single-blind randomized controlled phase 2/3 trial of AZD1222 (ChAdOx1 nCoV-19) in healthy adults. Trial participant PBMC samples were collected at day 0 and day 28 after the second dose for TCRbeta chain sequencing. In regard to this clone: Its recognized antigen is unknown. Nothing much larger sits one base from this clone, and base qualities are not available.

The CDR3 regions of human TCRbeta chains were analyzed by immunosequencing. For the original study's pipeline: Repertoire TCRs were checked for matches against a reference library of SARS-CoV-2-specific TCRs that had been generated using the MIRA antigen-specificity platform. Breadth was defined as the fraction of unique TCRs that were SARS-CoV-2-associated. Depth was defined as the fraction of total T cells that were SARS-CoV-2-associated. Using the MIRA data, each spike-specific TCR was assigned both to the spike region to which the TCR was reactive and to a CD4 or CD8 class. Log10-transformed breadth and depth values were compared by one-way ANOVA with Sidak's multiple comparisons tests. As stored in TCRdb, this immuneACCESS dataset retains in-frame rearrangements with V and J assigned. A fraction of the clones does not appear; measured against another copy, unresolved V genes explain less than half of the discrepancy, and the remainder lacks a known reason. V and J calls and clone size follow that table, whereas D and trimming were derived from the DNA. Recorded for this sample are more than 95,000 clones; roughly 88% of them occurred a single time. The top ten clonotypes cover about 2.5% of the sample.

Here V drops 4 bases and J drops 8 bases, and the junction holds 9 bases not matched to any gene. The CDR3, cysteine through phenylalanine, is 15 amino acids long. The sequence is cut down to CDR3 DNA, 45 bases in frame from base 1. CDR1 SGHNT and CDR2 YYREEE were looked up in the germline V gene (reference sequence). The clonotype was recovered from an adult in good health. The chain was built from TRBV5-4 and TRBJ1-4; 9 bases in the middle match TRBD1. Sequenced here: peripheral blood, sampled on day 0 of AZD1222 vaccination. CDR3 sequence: CASSDRGQGGEKLFF. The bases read TGTGCCAGCAGCGACCGGGGACAGGGAGGGGAAAAACTGTTTTTT.